This TCR beta chain was found in a study of blood T cells in healthy people across ages. Study-level findings and limits: In older individuals, TCR beta diversity per million T cells was lower, falling roughly linearly with age.

This clonotype was detected only a few times. Its cognate antigen is unknown. Germline V lookup: CDR1 DFQATT, CDR2 SNEGSKA (reference sequence). The CDR3 loop spans 12 amino acids. Trimming stripped 4 bases from V and 5 bases from J, with 11 bases between. The second PCR ran roughly 6 to 11 cycles with a sample-barcoded 5' primer and J-beta primers. Each cDNA molecule, via a template-switch adaptor with 12 random nucleotides, was tagged. Every sample gave at least 2.5 million paired-end reads containing CDR3. MiXCR, applied by TCRdb to the 5' RACE reads, yields one record per CDR3 protein. This sample has 650,000 to 950,000 distinct CDR3 sequences, with under 45% found just once. Every sample yielded at least 6.5 million isolated PBMCs.

The sequencing input was blood. V gene TRBV20-1 combines with J gene TRBJ2-5; D could derive from TRBD1 or TRBD2 (5 bases each). The TCR comes from a man in his sixties in good health. CDR3 nucleotides: TGCAGTGCTAACGGGGCCTTGGAGACCCAGTACTTC. Its translation is CSANGALETQYF.